This T cell receptor beta chain was recovered during a study of blood T cell repertoires in COVID-19. In the study overall: Samples came from the United States, Italy and Spain, spanning acute and convalescent COVID-19.

Everyone who took part was roughly 18 to 95 years old, and they came from about two dozen US areas. The germline gives CDR1 SEHNR, CDR2 FQNEAQ (reference sequence). Unmatched junction bases numbered 15, after V lost 5 bases and J lost 2 bases. CDR3 length equals 18 residues. Clones were read by immunoSEQ multiplex PCR, and TCRdb kept only the in-frame ones, dropping some. The data contain about 260,000 clones, approximately 90% of them singletons. This chain connects TRBV7-9 to TRBJ1-2; 9 bases are shared with TRBD1. This clonotype was sampled from a man aged 50-60 years who had been exposed to COVID-19. Sequencing was carried out using PBMCs or T cells enriched from blood (not recorded which). CDR3 nucleotide sequence: TGTGCCAGCAGCACCTGGCGGGACAGGGTGGAGAAAAACTATGGCTACACCTTC. Residues: CASSTWRDRVEKNYGYTF.